This TCR beta chain was observed in a study of T cells in Graves' hyperthyroidism and ophthalmopathy. Study in general: Peripheral blood was obtained at initial diagnosis, preceding any treatment. Broader study findings: Most clonotypes expanded in the thyroid (above 0.001) were also present in blood.

Absence of ophthalmopathy progression within 18 months defined stable Graves' hyperthyroidism. Roughly 9.1 ml of fresh peripheral blood supplied the PBMCs. What was amplified from RNA transcripts were TCR beta CDR3 regions. Carried out on the TCR CDR3, a first-round RT-PCR used the HTBI primer set. TCRdb independently ran MiXCR on the multiplex PCR reads; one entry per CDR3 protein. Of about 180,000 distinct CDR3 sequences in the sample, approximately 15% were seen once. The CDR3 runs to 14 residues. Germline V gene sequence: CDR1 SGHVS, CDR2 FQNEAQ. V dropped 1 base and J dropped 5 bases, with 9 bases sitting between them. This clonotype appeared many times. Its antigen remains unknown.

The rearrangement links TRBV7-8 to TRBJ1-5; no definite D call. This clonotype was obtained from a woman aged 50 to 60 with Graves' hyperthyroidism. Sequencing was done on a sample of blood. In nucleotides, the CDR3 is TGTGCCAGCAGCTTAGTTTCCGGAGATCAGCCCCAGCATTTT. Translated, it gives CASSLVSGDQPQHF.